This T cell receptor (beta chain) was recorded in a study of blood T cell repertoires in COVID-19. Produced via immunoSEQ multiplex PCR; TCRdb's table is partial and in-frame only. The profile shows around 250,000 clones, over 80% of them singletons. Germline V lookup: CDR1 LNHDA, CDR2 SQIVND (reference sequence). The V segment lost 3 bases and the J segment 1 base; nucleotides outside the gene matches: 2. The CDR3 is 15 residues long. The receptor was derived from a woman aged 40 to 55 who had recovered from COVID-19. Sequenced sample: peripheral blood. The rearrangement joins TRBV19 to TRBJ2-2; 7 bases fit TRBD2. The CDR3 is CASSMGGGNTGELFF. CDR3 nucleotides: TGTGCCAGTAGTATGGGCGGGGGGAACACCGGGGAGCTGTTTTTT.